Listed here are 12 T cell receptor beta chains from one sample, sequenced in a study of cytomegalovirus exposure and HLA in healthy donors. Primers included in the PCR were 60 Vbeta and 13 Jbeta primers. This table comes from immunoSEQ multiplex PCR, and its TCRdb copy is limited to in-frame clones, with some not included. The repertoire consists of 150,000 to 200,000 clones, with approximately 72% occurring once and the leading ten covering less than 1.5%. Sample: PBMCs. The receptors stem from a man aged 50-59 years in good health and CMV-seronegative.

The V gene is TRBV7-9, the J gene TRBJ2-7, with D perhaps TRBD1 (7 bases). Germline CDR1 is SEHNR and CDR2 is FQNEAQ (reference sequence). The V end lost 6 bases, the J end lost 6 bases, and 15 bases lay between the germline ends. This CDR3 spans 13 amino acids. This CDR3 reads CASRGGPGGEQYF. The CDR3 DNA sequence: TGTGCCAGCAGAGGGGGGCCAGGGGGCGAGCAGTACTTC.

The rearrangement joins TRBV6-5 to TRBJ2-2, with TRBD2 as a possible D gene (5 bases). The CDR3 is 14 residues long. The V and J ends lost 6 bases and 7 bases respectively, with 15 bases between them. The germline V gene has CDR1 MNHEY and CDR2 SVGAGI. The CDR3, as DNA: TGTGCCAGCAGGCGGGTTCGGAGGAACGGGGAGCTGTTTTTT. Translation: CASRRVRRNGELFF.

The rearrangement joins TRBV5-1 to TRBJ2-1, with 9 bases identical to TRBD2. The CDR3 runs 14 residues. Trimming at V came to 6 bases and at J to 5 bases, leaving 6 bases not matched to a gene. Looked up from germline, CDR1 is SGHRS and CDR2 is YFSETQ. The CDR3 nucleotides read TGCGCCAGCAAGCTAGCGGGGTCGAACAATGAGCAGTTCTTC. This gives the protein CASKLAGSNNEQFF.

J is TRBJ1-1 and V is TRBV18; 8 positions agree with TRBD1. From germline, CDR1 is KGHSH and CDR2 LQKENI. Trimming took 3 bases from V and 1 from J; bases not matched to a gene: 4. The CDR3 contains 15 residues. The CDR3 loop reads CASSPQGQANTEAFF. The CDR3 bases are TGTGCCAGCTCACCCCAGGGACAGGCGAACACTGAAGCTTTCTTT.

This clone occurred a few times. This chain links TRBV7-2 with TRBJ2-1; D call uncertain. Looked up from germline, CDR1 is SGHTA and CDR2 is FQGNSA. With 5 bases removed from V and 10 bases from J, the gap between germline ends came to 12 bases. There are 12 residues in the CDR3. CDR3 nucleotide sequence: TGTGCCAGCAGCCCCAACCGCCGGGAGCAGTTCTTC. Translated, it gives CASSPNRREQFF.

CDR3 DNA sequence: TGTGCCAGCAGTTTGCGAGGGTGGAGGGACCACGAGCAGTACTTC. This gives the protein CASSLRGWRDHEQYF. V gene TRBV28 combines with J gene TRBJ2-7; D may be TRBD2 (6 bases). Germline assignment: CDR1 MDHEN and CDR2 SYDVKM. Between the trimmed V and J ends, which lost 3 bases and 5 bases, there was a span of 17 bases. This CDR3 contains 15 residues. Full variable domain (outside the CDR3, taken from reference TRBV28 and TRBJ2-7): DVKVTQSSRYLVKRTGEKVFLECVQDMDHENMFWYRQDPGLGLRLIYFSYDVKMKEKGDIPEGYSVSREKKERFSLILESASTNQTSMYLCASSLRGWRDHEQYFGPGTRLTVT.

The sample holds a few counts of this clone. The rearrangement joins TRBV2 to TRBJ2-3, with TRBD2 identical over 7 bases. V shed 7 bases, J shed 1 base, and the junction held 8 bases outside the gene matches. The CDR3 length is 15 residues. Germline CDR1 reads SNHLY; CDR2 reads FYNNEI. The CDR3 nucleotides read TGTGCCAGCATGATGGGGACTATACGCACAGATACGCAGTATTTT. It translates to CASMMGTIRTDTQYF.

This clone has only a few counts. V is TRBV5-1 and J is TRBJ1-3; D unresolved. The CDR3 is 15 amino acids. Per germline, CDR1 SGHRS and CDR2 YFSETQ. The germline V and J ends were trimmed by 0 bases and 0 bases, with 7 bases remaining between them. The CDR3 loop is CASSLGGSSGNTIYF. The CDR3 DNA follows: TGCGCCAGCAGCTTGGGCGGGAGCTCTGGAAACACCATATATTTT. Full variable domain (rest looked up from reference TRBV5-1 and TRBJ1-3): KAGVTQTPRYLIKTRGQQVTLSCSPISGHRSVSWYQQTPGQGLQFLFEYFSETQRNKGNFPGRFSGRQFSNSRSEMNVSTLELGDSALYLCASSLGGSSGNTIYFGEGSWLTVV.

The chain has TRBV5-1 and TRBJ1-2; 7 bases are shared with TRBD1. The CDR3 consists of 14 residues. V shed 0 bases, J shed 5 bases, and the junction held 4 bases outside the gene matches. Germline V gene lookup returns CDR1 SGHRS and CDR2 YFSETQ. The CDR3 here is CASSLEGQTYGYTF. As DNA, the CDR3 is TGCGCCAGCAGCTTGGAGGGACAGACTTATGGCTACACCTTC.

The gene calls are TRBV5-4 and TRBJ1-2; D is possibly TRBD1 (5 bases). The CDR3 has 14 amino acids. V dropped 9 bases and J dropped 0 bases, with 15 bases sitting between them. Germline V gene data show CDR1 as SGHNT and CDR2 as YYREEE (reference sequence). CDR3 residues: CATSRGGANYGYTF. CDR3 sequence (DNA): TGTGCCACCTCCCGGGGAGGGGCTAACTATGGCTACACCTTC.

The J gene is TRBJ2-3, the V gene TRBV7-8, with 8 bases matching TRBD2. The CDR3 is 16 residues long. V dropped 1 base and J dropped 1; count of bases not matched to a gene: 4. The germline gives CDR1 SGHVS, CDR2 FQNEAQ. The CDR3 loop is CASSLEGGGRTDTQYF. CDR3 coding DNA: TGTGCCAGCAGCTTAGAAGGCGGGGGGCGCACAGATACGCAGTATTTT. The full variable domain, in which reference TRBV7-8 and TRBJ2-3 provide the parts outside the CDR3, is GAGVSQSPRYKVAKRGQDVALRCDPISGHVSLFWYQQALGQGPEFLTYFQNEAQLDKSGLPSDRFFAERPEGSVSTLKIQRTQQEDSAVYLCASSLEGGGRTDTQYFGPGTRLTVL.

The genes are TRBV18 and TRBJ2-2; 7 nucleotides agree with TRBD1. This CDR3 spans 15 amino acids. V was clipped by 4 bases and J by 7 bases; unmatched bases: 9. The germline CDR1 and CDR2 sequences are KGHSH and LQKENI. CDR3 loop: CASSHDREPGGELFF. The CDR3 DNA follows: TGTGCCAGCTCACACGACAGGGAACCCGGCGGGGAGCTGTTTTTT.